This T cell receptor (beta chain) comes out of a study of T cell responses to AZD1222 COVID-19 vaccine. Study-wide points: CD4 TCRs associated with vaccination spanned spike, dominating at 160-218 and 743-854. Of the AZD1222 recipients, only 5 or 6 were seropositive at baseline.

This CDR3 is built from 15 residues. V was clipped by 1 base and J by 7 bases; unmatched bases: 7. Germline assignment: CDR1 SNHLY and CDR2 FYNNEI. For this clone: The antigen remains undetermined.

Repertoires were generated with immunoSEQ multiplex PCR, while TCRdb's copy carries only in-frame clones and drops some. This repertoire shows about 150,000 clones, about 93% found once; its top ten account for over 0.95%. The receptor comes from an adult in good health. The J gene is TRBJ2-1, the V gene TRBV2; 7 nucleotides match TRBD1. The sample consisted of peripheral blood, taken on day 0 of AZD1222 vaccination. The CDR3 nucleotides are TGTGCCAGCAGTGAAGACAGGGGTATTGAAAATGAGCAGTTCTTC. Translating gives CASSEDRGIENEQFF.